This passage covers 30 T cell receptor beta chains from one sample sequenced in a study of molecular identifiers for immune sequencing clone quantification. TCRdb used MiXCR to reprocess the PCR reads, holding one entry per CDR3 protein. The repertoire includes 50,000 to 70,000 distinct CDR3 sequences, about 18% of them detected once, and roughly 1.6% sits in the top ten. Sequenced: naive CD8+ T cells from blood, with Jurkat cell RNA spiked in. Subset given: FACS-sorted CD8+CD4-CCR7+CD45RA+ naive T cells. The source is a human donor in good health. Some libraries in this study had Jurkat cell RNA spiked in.

In its sample, this clonotype was seen many times. The CDR3 does not close with the conserved phenylalanine or tryptophan, likely indicating a read error. The DNA is omitted, as the CDR3 cannot be located on it reliably, and the CDR3 follows TCRdb's listing. This rearrangement joins TRBV19 to TRBJ2-1; the table's D call TRBD2 went unverified against the DNA. Germline values: CDR1 LNHDA, CDR2 SQIVND (reference sequence). The CDR3 has 8 residues if both end residues are counted. CDR3 protein: CASSISSG.

This sequence joins TRBV19 and TRBJ2-3, with a weak D call TRBD1 (5 bases). V was pared by 5 bases and J by 4 bases, with 13 bases between. The CDR3 is made up of 14 amino acids. CDR1 is LNHDA and CDR2 is SQIVND in the germline V gene (reference sequence). The CDR3 is CASSLLGLADTQYF. The CDR3 DNA sequence: TGTGCCAGTAGTCTCCTGGGGCTAGCAGATACGCAGTATTTT.

In its sample, this clonotype was seen many times. V and J are TRBV11-3 and TRBJ1-1, with 7 bases matching TRBD1. CDR3 size: 14 residues. The germline V gene has CDR1 SGHNT and CDR2 YENEEA. J lost 7 bases, V lost 5 bases, and 10 bases had no gene match. CDR3 coding DNA: TGTGCCAGCAGCCCCTACCGGGACAGAGTTGAAGCTTTCTTT. Translation: CASSPYRDRVEAFF.

In the case of this clonotype: A much more abundant neighbour one base away suggests this may be a read error. The conserved final phenylalanine or tryptophan is absent from the CDR3, which likely points to a read error. The chain couples TRBV27 to TRBJ1-1; D unresolved. The CDR3 is 13 residues long. V was cut by 0 bases and J by 0 bases, with 2 bases left in between. Looked up from germline, CDR1 is MNHEY and CDR2 is SMNVEV (reference sequence). Here the CDR3 reads CASSLSVNTEAFS. The CDR3 region has the DNA TGTGCCAGCAGTTTATCAGTGAACACTGAAGCTTTCTCT.

Details on this clonotype: Relative to the germline gene, one junction end is altered; a read error may explain this. The CDR3 reads CASSLSGWRPQHF. In DNA, the CDR3 is TGTGCCAGCAGCTTGTCAGGGTGGCGGCCCCAGCATTTT. The genes are TRBV5-3 and TRBJ1-5, with D perhaps matching TRBD1 (5 bases). TRBV5-3 is an open reading frame whose function is uncertain. This CDR3 region has 13 residues.

In this sample, this clonotype turned up many times. V gene TRBV7-2 combines with J gene TRBJ2-7, with a weak D call TRBD2 (7 bases). Trimming left V 0 bases short and J 4 bases short, with 10 bases between. This CDR3 comprises 14 residues. Germline V gene data show CDR1 as SGHTA and CDR2 as FQGNSA. The CDR3 coding sequence is TGTGCCAGCAGCTTAGCGGGAGGGGGTTACGAGCAGTACTTC. This translates into CASSLAGGGYEQYF.

This clonotype was observed many times. This chain joins TRBV6-2 or TRBV6-3 and TRBJ2-3; D ambiguous. Germline assignment: CDR1 MNHEY and CDR2 SVGEGT. This CDR3 comprises 12 residues. Trimming removed 1 base from V and 6 bases from J, with 5 bases in between. In nucleotides, the CDR3 is TGTGCCAGCAGTTACTATGTCGATACGCAGTATTTT. Protein product: CASSYYVDTQYF.

Ten or more counts support this clonotype. This chain joins TRBV19 and TRBJ1-1; 7 nucleotides line up with TRBD1. The CDR3 totals 13 residues. Germline CDR1 and CDR2: LNHDA and SQIVND (reference sequence). The V segment lost 5 bases and the J segment 6 bases; nucleotides outside the gene matches: 6. The CDR3: CASSWTGLAEAFF. The CDR3 nucleotides read TGTGCCAGTAGTTGGACAGGTCTGGCTGAAGCTTTCTTT. Based on the CDR3 plus reference TRBV19 and TRBJ1-1, the full variable domain is DGGITQSPKYLFRKEGQNVTLSCEQNLNHDAMYWYRQDPGQGLRLIYYSQIVNDFQKGDIAEGYSVSREKKESFPLTVTSAQKNPTAFYLCASSWTGLAEAFFGQGTRLTVV.

J is TRBJ2-4 and V is TRBV4-1; 9 bases fit TRBD2. Germline V CDR1 and CDR2: MGHRA, YSYEKL. V dropped 1 base and J dropped 0; count of bases not matched to a gene: 4. This CDR3 contains 17 residues. In DNA form, the CDR3 reads TGCGCCAGCAGCCAAGGAGCGGGAGGCCTAGCCAAAAACATTCAGTACTTC. Its protein product is CASSQGAGGLAKNIQYF.

The chain links TRBV27 to TRBJ1-5; D unresolved. V gave up 3 bases and J gave up 2 bases, with 8 bases separating them. Per the germline V gene, CDR1 is MNHEY and CDR2 is SMNVEV (reference sequence). The CDR3 is made up of 14 amino acids. CDR3 sequence: CASSFFRGNQPQHF. The CDR3 DNA follows: TGTGCCAGCAGTTTTTTTAGGGGCAATCAGCCCCAGCATTTT.

This clonotype was counted many times. The chain has TRBV30 and TRBJ2-7; D is ambiguous. Germline CDR1 and CDR2: GTSNPN and SVGIG (reference sequence). This CDR3 spans 16 amino acids. V gave up 0 bases and J gave up 2 bases, with 17 bases separating them. The CDR3 sequence: CAWSVPLGRAPYEQYF. The CDR3 DNA reads as TGTGCCTGGAGTGTCCCCCTCGGGCGCGCCCCCTACGAGCAGTACTTC.

This clonotype was observed at least ten times. The V call is TRBV6-5, the J call TRBJ1-4; no firm D call. The CDR3 spans 12 residues. V shed 6 bases and J shed 7 bases, with 9 bases lying between them. CDR1 and CDR2 (germline): MNHEY, SVGAGI. CDR3 sequence (DNA): TGTGCCAGCAGCTCCGACCGTGAAAAACTGTTTTTT. Residues: CASSSDREKLFF.

The chain carries TRBV28 and TRBJ2-1; 9 bases align to TRBD2. The V and J ends lost 3 bases and 8 bases, in that order; junction bases with no gene match: 5. This CDR3 comprises 14 residues. Germline V gene sequence: CDR1 MDHEN, CDR2 SYDVKM. The CDR3: CASSFAGGGDEQFF. The CDR3 nucleotides are TGTGCCAGCAGTTTCGCGGGAGGGGGAGATGAGCAGTTCTTC.

CDR3 bases: TGTGCCAGCAGTCTTGGACAATCCTCCTACGAGCAGTACTTC. The encoded protein is CASSLGQSSYEQYF. The chain joins TRBV27 to TRBJ2-7; D might be TRBD1 (5 bases). The germline V and J ends were trimmed by 5 bases and 0 bases, with 11 bases remaining between them. The CDR3 has 14 amino acids. Germline V CDR1 and CDR2: MNHEY, SMNVEV (reference sequence).

A few counts support this clonotype. The chain combines TRBV10-2 with TRBJ2-5; D is undetermined. The CDR3 length is 11 residues. With 1 base removed from V and 5 bases from J, the gap between germline ends came to 2 bases. From germline, CDR1 is WSHSY and CDR2 SAAADI. The CDR3 DNA sequence: TGCGCCAGCAGTGAGTACGAGACCCAGTACTTC. Amino acids: CASSEYETQYF.

This clonotype was seen at least ten times. The chain links TRBV30 to TRBJ2-1, with D possibly being TRBD1 (5 bases). The V gene lost 7 bases and the J gene lost 3 bases, with 16 bases spanning the gap. This CDR3 is built from 14 residues. Per the germline V gene, CDR1 is GTSNPN and CDR2 is SVGIG (reference sequence). The CDR3 DNA reads TGTGCCTTGCTGGGGCCACCAGTCTACAATGAGCAGTTCTTC. This gives the protein CALLGPPVYNEQFF.

This clonotype was picked up a small number of times. The rearrangement links TRBV13 to TRBJ1-2, with 10 bases identical to TRBD1. Looked up from germline, CDR1 is PRHDT and CDR2 is FYEKMQ (reference sequence). With 3 bases clipped from V and 8 bases from J, the junction kept 12 bases outside the gene matches. CDR3 length: 16 amino acids. The CDR3 sequence: CASSFLMVGTGDGYTF. In DNA form, the CDR3 reads TGTGCCAGCAGCTTCCTCATGGTAGGGACAGGGGACGGCTACACCTTC.

The table lists this clonotype with many counts. The rearrangement links TRBV20-1 to TRBJ2-1; TRBD1 might be the D (5 bases). V lost 4 bases, J lost 3 bases, and 16 bases lay in between. The CDR3 runs 15 residues. Germline V lookup: CDR1 DFQATT, CDR2 SNEGSKA (reference sequence). The CDR3, as DNA: TGCAGTGCTAAGGACCCAGGGCTAAGCTACAATGAGCAGTTCTTC. Its translation is CSAKDPGLSYNEQFF.

This clonotype was picked up many times. J is TRBJ1-5 and V is TRBV6-5; the D is unclear. The CDR3 consists of 14 residues. V lost 4 bases and J lost 2, with 9 bases in between. Per germline, CDR1 MNHEY and CDR2 SVGAGI. This chain's CDR3 is CASSSGYGNQPQHF. The CDR3 coding sequence is TGTGCCAGCAGTTCGGGATATGGCAATCAGCCCCAGCATTTT.

There are a few counts of this clonotype. This chain joins TRBV7-2 and TRBJ2-1; D is possibly TRBD2 (5 bases). V shed 0 bases and J shed 10 bases, with 10 bases lying between them. CDR1 is SGHTA, CDR2 FQGNSA, per germline. There are 13 residues in the CDR3. The CDR3 loop is CASSLALGGEQFF. DNA of the CDR3: TGTGCCAGCAGCTTAGCGCTCGGCGGGGAGCAGTTCTTC.

This clonotype was counted a few times. A clone one base away is much larger, so this may be a read error. Likely a read error: the CDR3 ends without its conserved phenylalanine or tryptophan. The V and J genes are TRBV6-2 or TRBV6-3 and TRBJ1-1; no reliable D call. The V end lost 0 bases, the J end lost 3 bases, and 14 bases lay between the germline ends. The CDR3 has 16 residues. Germline lookup yields CDR1 MNHEY and CDR2 SVGEGT. DNA of the CDR3: TGTGCCAGCAGTTACTCTGTGGCCCGGCTGGACACTGAAGCTTTCTCT. Translating gives CASSYSVARLDTEAFS.

In this sample, this clonotype turned up many times. This chain connects TRBV6-2 or TRBV6-3 to TRBJ2-5; 8 nucleotides line up with TRBD2. V lost 2 bases and J lost 1; bases outside the gene matches: 12. The CDR3 extends over 18 amino acids. Germline V gene sequence: CDR1 MNHEY, CDR2 SVGEGT. As DNA, the CDR3 is TGTGCCAGCAGTTACCCCAGATCCAGCGGGGGAATCCAAGAGACCCAGTACTTC. Its protein product is CASSYPRSSGGIQETQYF.

This clonotype has at least ten counts. The chain joins TRBV5-5 to TRBJ2-6; D unclear. Germline CDR1 SGHKS, CDR2 YYEKEE (reference sequence). Trimming shortened V by 4 bases and J by 4 bases, and 15 bases separated the two germline ends. This CDR3 contains 16 residues. The CDR3, as DNA: TGTGCCAGCAGCCCAATGACCGACTCGGGGGCCAACGTCCTGACTTTC. It translates to CASSPMTDSGANVLTF. Complete variable domain (other parts from reference TRBV5-5 and TRBJ2-6): DAGVTQSPTHLIKTRGQQVTLRCSPISGHKSVSWYQQVLGQGPQFIFQYYEKEERGRGNFPDRFSARQFPNYSSELNVNALLLGDSALYLCASSPMTDSGANVLTFGAGSRLTVL.

At least ten counts were recorded for this clonotype. The rearrangement joins TRBV7-2 to TRBJ2-1; D perhaps matches TRBD2 (5 bases). Trimming removed 5 bases from V and 0 bases from J, with 11 bases in between. Germline loops: CDR1 SGHTA, CDR2 FQGNSA. This CDR3 comprises 15 residues. The DNA for the CDR3 is TGTGCCAGCAGCCTCGGACTCCTCTCCTACAATGAGCAGTTCTTC. Amino acids: CASSLGLLSYNEQFF.

This clonotype has ten or more counts. This chain links TRBV20-1 with TRBJ2-7; D gene uncertain. Trimming took off 1 base at V and 3 bases at J, with 10 bases between the two ends. The germline CDR1 and CDR2 sequences are DFQATT and SNEGSKA (reference sequence). This CDR3 comprises 13 residues. The CDR3 here is CSARGALVYEQYF. CDR3 DNA: TGCAGTGCTAGAGGCGCGTTGGTCTACGAGCAGTACTTC.

A word on this clonotype: Just one base apart from a much larger clone, this may be a read error. V and J are TRBV11-2 and TRBJ2-1; tentative D call: TRBD2 (5 bases). From germline, CDR1 is SGHAT and CDR2 FQNNGV. The CDR3 consists of 12 residues. This chain's CDR3 is CASTSFRDEQSF. CDR3 in DNA: TGTGCCAGCACCTCCTTCCGGGATGAGCAGTCCTTC.

This clonotype was seen at least ten times. The rearrangement joins TRBV4-3 to TRBJ2-3; D gene ambiguous. Germline V gives CDR1 LGHNA, CDR2 YSLEER. The CDR3 runs 14 residues. V gave up 0 bases and J gave up 4 bases, with 8 bases separating them. CDR3 amino acids: CASSQEYVSDTQYF. The CDR3 nucleotides read TGCGCCAGCAGCCAAGAATATGTATCAGATACGCAGTATTTT.

This clonotype was recorded many times. The V call is TRBV7-2, the J call TRBJ2-5; TRBD2 is a possible D gene (6 bases). Trimming took off 1 base at V and 4 bases at J, with 19 bases between the two ends. Looked up from germline, CDR1 is SGHTA and CDR2 is FQGNSA. The CDR3 is 17 residues long. CDR3 coding DNA: TGTGCCAGCAGCTTAGGCGGCGGGGAAGGGGTATCAGAGACCCAGTACTTC. This sequence encodes CASSLGGGEGVSETQYF.

This clonotype has a count of ten or more. The V call is TRBV6-2 or TRBV6-3, the J call TRBJ2-3, with a weak D call TRBD2 (6 bases). V was shortened by 3 bases and J by 0 bases, with 10 bases between the two germline ends. The germline V gene has CDR1 MNHEY and CDR2 SVGEGT. This CDR3 is built from 15 residues. The CDR3 region is CASSYLAGSTDTQYF. CDR3 coding DNA: TGTGCCAGCAGTTATCTGGCGGGGAGCACAGATACGCAGTATTTT.

The sample holds many counts of this clonotype. J is TRBJ2-7 and V is TRBV5-1, with D maybe TRBD2 (6 bases). The CDR3 runs to 15 residues. Germline V lookup: CDR1 SGHRS, CDR2 YFSETQ. Trimming took off 4 bases at V and 5 bases at J, with 19 bases between the two ends. The CDR3 here is CASSPVGGTSHEQYF. The CDR3 nucleotides are TGCGCCAGCAGCCCAGTGGGCGGGACGTCCCACGAGCAGTACTTC.